One sample yielded the 30 T cell receptor beta chains listed below, sequenced in a study of T cells in Graves' hyperthyroidism and ophthalmopathy. There were TCR beta CDR3 regions amplified from RNA transcripts. The TCR CDR3 was amplified in a first-round RT-PCR using the HTBI primer set. Via MiXCR, TCRdb re-called the multiplex PCR reads, giving one row per CDR3 protein. The data contain roughly 650,000 distinct CDR3 sequences, approximately 16% of them singletons. Input material: blood. All receptors come from a woman aged 40 to 49 with Graves' ophthalmopathy.

This chain links TRBV18 with TRBJ2-4, with 10 bases that match TRBD2. CDR3 length equals 15 residues. Losses at the gene ends were 3 bases for V and 3 bases for J; bases not matched to a gene: 2. Germline V gene lookup returns CDR1 KGHSH and CDR2 LQKENI. In nucleotides, the CDR3 is TGTGCCAGCTCACCCAAGCGGGAGGGCAAAAACATTCAGTACTTC. As protein: CASSPKREGKNIQYF.

The CDR3: CASRDRSYNSPLHF. CDR3 nucleotides: TGTGCCAGCAGGGACCGCTCCTATAATTCACCCCTCCACTTT. This chain joins TRBV6-1 and TRBJ1-6; D is undetermined. Germline V CDR1 and CDR2: MNHNS, SASEGT. V lost 6 bases and J 0 bases, leaving 6 bases between the germline ends. This CDR3 comprises 14 residues.

This clonotype occurred a few times. This chain uses TRBV6-1 with TRBJ2-1; a possible D gene is TRBD2 (7 bases). The CDR3 is made up of 16 amino acids. V lost 5 bases and J lost 11, with 25 bases in between. CDR1 and CDR2 from the germline V gene are MNHNS and SASEGT. CDR3 in DNA: TGTGCCAGCAGTACCCTGGGGGGGGGGGCACCCTGGCAGCAGTTCTTC. The encoded protein is CASSTLGGGAPWQQFF.

The chain recombines TRBV11-2 with TRBJ2-1; 10 positions match TRBD2. The V segment lost 5 bases and the J segment 3 bases; nucleotides outside the gene matches: 10. This CDR3 contains 17 residues. Germline values: CDR1 SGHAT, CDR2 FQNNGV. The CDR3 DNA sequence: TGTGCCAGCAGCCGCTACTTCCTAGCGGGGGACTACAATGAGCAGTTCTTC. Translating gives CASSRYFLAGDYNEQFF.

CDR3 amino acids: CASSSRGAEAFF. The CDR3 nucleotides are TGTGCCAGCAGTTCCAGGGGCGCTGAAGCTTTCTTT. V usage is TRBV6-5 and J usage is TRBJ1-1, with a weak D call TRBD1 (6 bases). With 4 bases removed from V and 6 bases from J, the gap between germline ends came to 9 bases. Germline assignment: CDR1 MNHEY and CDR2 SVGAGI. The length of the CDR3 is 12 residues.

The chain uses TRBV11-2 and TRBJ2-2; D perhaps matches TRBD2 (6 bases). Germline values: CDR1 SGHAT, CDR2 FQNNGV. The CDR3 is made up of 14 amino acids. The V gene lost 2 bases and the J gene lost 6 bases, with 10 bases spanning the gap. The CDR3 reads CASSLRRGPGELFF. CDR3 nucleotides: TGTGCCAGCAGCTTAAGGCGGGGTCCCGGGGAGCTGTTTTTT. The whole variable domain, filled in from reference TRBV11-2 and TRBJ2-2, reads EAGVAQSPRYKIIEKRQSVAFWCNPISGHATLYWYQQILGQGPKLLIQFQNNGVVDDSQLPKDRFSAERLKGVDSTLKIQPAKLEDSAVYLCASSLRRGPGELFFGEGSRLTVL.

The sample holds a few counts of this clonotype. V and J are TRBV9 and TRBJ2-1, with TRBD1 matching over 9 bases. With 3 bases clipped from V and 7 bases from J, the junction kept 8 bases outside the gene matches. Germline assignment: CDR1 SGDLS and CDR2 YYNGEE. This CDR3 has 15 amino acids. Written as DNA, the CDR3 is TGTGCCAGCAGCGGGTACAGGGGGCGCCTGAATGAGCAGTTCTTC. As protein: CASSGYRGRLNEQFF.

This clonotype was seen ten or more times. The chain's CDR3 is CASSLVIGGPLGNEQFF. CDR3 coding DNA: TGTGCCAGCAGCTTAGTCATCGGGGGCCCATTGGGGAATGAGCAGTTCTTC. This sequence joins TRBV7-9 and TRBJ2-1; tentatively, D is TRBD1 or TRBD2 (6 bases each). CDR3 length: 17 residues. V was shortened by 1 base and J by 7 bases, with 20 bases between the two germline ends. Germline loops: CDR1 SEHNR, CDR2 FQNEAQ (reference sequence).

This clonotype was detected a few times. The V and J genes are TRBV7-2 and TRBJ2-1; D is possibly TRBD2 (6 bases). The V gene lost 6 bases and the J gene lost 4 bases, with 16 bases spanning the gap. The CDR3 has 15 amino acids. Germline V lookup: CDR1 SGHTA, CDR2 FQGNSA. CDR3 protein: CASSSTFGGYNEQFF. The CDR3 DNA is TGTGCCAGCAGTTCGACCTTCGGGGGATACAATGAGCAGTTCTTC. The variable domain in full, completed from reference TRBV7-2 and TRBJ2-1, reads GAGVSQSPSNKVTEKGKDVELRCDPISGHTALYWYRQSLGQGLEFLIYFQGNSAPDKSGLPSDRFSAERTGGSVSTLTIQRTQQEDSAVYLCASSSTFGGYNEQFFGPGTRLTVL.

This clonotype was found a few times. The gene calls are TRBV2 and TRBJ1-1; tentative D call: TRBD1 (5 bases). This CDR3 comprises 11 residues. From germline, CDR1 is SNHLY and CDR2 FYNNEI. Trimming removed 3 bases from V and 12 bases from J, with 11 bases in between. This chain's CDR3 is CASSDVRDPFF. The DNA for the CDR3 is TGTGCCAGCAGTGATGTCAGGGATCCTTTCTTT.

The table lists this clonotype with many counts. The genes are TRBV20-1 and TRBJ2-1; 7 nucleotides line up with TRBD2. Looked up from germline, CDR1 is DFQATT and CDR2 is SNEGSKA (reference sequence). The V gene end was trimmed by 2 bases and the J gene end by 2 bases; junction bases not matched to a gene: 9. CDR3 length: 16 residues. Written as DNA, the CDR3 is TGCAGTGCTAGAAGGGGCAGCGGGATGGCCTACAATGAGCAGTTCTTC. Translation gives CSARRGSGMAYNEQFF.

This chain links TRBV5-1 with TRBJ2-1, with D tentatively TRBD1 (7 bases). The germline gives CDR1 SGHRS, CDR2 YFSETQ. V was trimmed by 2 bases and J by 9 bases, leaving 24 bases between them. The CDR3 totals 17 residues. The CDR3 DNA follows: TGCGCCAGCAGCTTTGGCCTCGGGACAGCCGGGGGAGGTGAGCAGTTCTTC. Translation: CASSFGLGTAGGGEQFF.

This chain connects TRBV12-3 or TRBV12-4 to TRBJ1-5, with no clear D. The CDR3 contains 16 residues. V lost 3 bases to trimming and J lost 2 bases, with 14 bases between them. CDR3 in DNA: TGTGCCAGCAGTTTCTTCGGCAGGAGAGGCAATCAGCCCCAGCATTTT. Protein sequence: CASSFFGRRGNQPQHF.

This clonotype was seen ten or more times. The rearrangement joins TRBV14 to TRBJ2-7, with D tentatively TRBD1 (7 bases). CDR3 length equals 15 residues. Deletions cut 2 bases from V and 4 bases from J, with 15 bases between. Germline V gene data show CDR1 as SGHDN and CDR2 as FVKESK. The CDR3 sequence: CASSQRRQGGYEQYF. In DNA form, the CDR3 reads TGTGCCAGCAGCCAACGGAGACAGGGAGGATACGAGCAGTACTTC.

This clonotype was counted between two and nine times. This chain connects TRBV7-9 to TRBJ2-1; 7 nucleotides match TRBD2. This CDR3 is 15 amino acids long. The germline CDR1 and CDR2 sequences are SEHNR and FQNEAQ (reference sequence). The junction had 14 bases not matched to a gene; V was cut back by 6 bases and J by 9 bases. The CDR3 region has the DNA TGTGCCAGCAGAACGACTAGCAGTCCTACAACTGAGCAGTTCTTC. It specifies CASRTTSSPTTEQFF.

The rearrangement links TRBV5-1 to TRBJ1-6, with D possibly being TRBD1 (5 bases). The CDR3 covers 14 residues. Trimming cost V 2 bases and J 12 bases, with 15 bases left between them. Germline CDR1 SGHRS, CDR2 YFSETQ. The CDR3 sequence: CASSFAGTDQPLHF. CDR3 in DNA: TGCGCCAGCAGCTTTGCGGGGACGGACCAACCCCTCCACTTT.

About this clonotype itself: The conserved phenylalanine or tryptophan is not found at the CDR3 terminus, so this likely reflects a read error. The DNA is left out, because the CDR3 cannot be placed on it with certainty; the CDR3 is given as TCRdb lists it. J is TRBJ2-7 and V is TRBV28. Termini included, the CDR3 measures 8 amino acids. Per the germline V gene, CDR1 is MDHEN and CDR2 is SYDVKM. CDR3: CASRFVDL.

This clonotype was seen repeatedly, ten times or more. The chain is built from TRBV5-1 and TRBJ2-2; 7 bases match TRBD2. Germline lookup yields CDR1 SGHRS and CDR2 YFSETQ. The CDR3 runs 16 residues. The V segment lost 4 bases and the J segment 0 bases; nucleotides outside the gene matches: 6. CDR3 loop: CASSREAAANTGELFF. The CDR3 bases are TGCGCCAGCAGCCGGGAGGCAGCTGCGAACACCGGGGAGCTGTTTTTT.

As to this clonotype: A much larger clone sits a single nucleotide away, making a read error possible. The J gene is TRBJ2-5, the V gene TRBV5-1; the match to TRBD2 covers 10 bases. This CDR3 has 17 amino acids. Germline assignment: CDR1 SGHRS and CDR2 YFSETQ. Trimming removed 6 bases from V and 1 base from J; junction bases left unmatched: 12. The CDR3, as DNA: TGCGCCAGCAACTTAGCCCTAGCGGGAGCGTTCCAAGAGACCCAGTACTTC. This encodes CASNLALAGAFQETQYF.

This clonotype was counted many times. V is TRBV11-2 and J is TRBJ2-1; 10 bases are a match to TRBD2. V trimming: 4 bases; J trimming: 5 bases; junction bases outside the gene matches: 11. This CDR3 has 17 amino acids. Per germline, CDR1 SGHAT and CDR2 FQNNGV. CDR3 in amino acids: CASSSLSASGSDNEQFF. CDR3 nucleotide sequence: TGTGCCAGCAGCTCCCTCTCGGCTAGCGGGAGTGACAATGAGCAGTTCTTC.

The chain uses TRBV5-1 and TRBJ2-5; 9 nucleotides align to TRBD2. CDR3 length: 18 residues. Germline CDR1 reads SGHRS; CDR2 reads YFSETQ. V dropped 7 bases and J dropped 1; count of bases not matched to a gene: 17. The CDR3 DNA reads as TGCGCCAGCGGGCTCCAGCCCTTAGCGGGGGCCTTCCAAGAGACCCAGTACTTC. It is translated as CASGLQPLAGAFQETQYF.

This clonotype was counted ten times or more. The rearrangement links TRBV5-1 to TRBJ2-5; D is ambiguous. The V gene's germline CDR1 is SGHRS and CDR2 YFSETQ. The CDR3 length is 15 residues. V lost 0 bases, J lost 5 bases, and 14 bases lay in between. CDR3 region: CASSLGSQTTETQYF. The CDR3 DNA sequence: TGCGCCAGCAGCTTGGGATCACAAACGACGGAGACCCAGTACTTC.

In its sample, this clonotype was seen a few times. This sequence joins TRBV9 and TRBJ1-2; D ambiguous. The CDR3 extends over 15 amino acids. Deletions cut 3 bases from V and 4 bases from J, with 16 bases between. Germline V lookup: CDR1 SGDLS, CDR2 YYNGEE. The CDR3, as DNA: TGTGCCAGCAGCGCACCAATTCCGGAGCTCTATGGCTACACCTTC. Translating gives CASSAPIPELYGYTF.

This clonotype was picked up many times. This rearrangement joins TRBV12-3 or TRBV12-4 to TRBJ2-1, with 10 bases matching TRBD2. The CDR3 loop spans 15 amino acids. Trimming took 8 bases from V and 4 from J; bases not matched to a gene: 8. CDR3 DNA: TGTGCCAGCTCAGATAGCGGGGGGAATTACAATGAGCAGTTCTTC. Its protein is CASSDSGGNYNEQFF.

V gene TRBV28 combines with J gene TRBJ2-2; the D is unclear. The germline CDR1 and CDR2 sequences are MDHEN and SYDVKM. Deletions cut 5 bases from V and 1 base from J, with 8 bases between. The CDR3 is 14 amino acids. The DNA for the CDR3 is TGTGCCAGCAGTATGGGGATGAACACCGGGGAGCTGTTTTTT. It is translated as CASSMGMNTGELFF.

V usage is TRBV10-2 and J usage is TRBJ1-1; 9 bases agree with TRBD1. From germline, CDR1 is WSHSY and CDR2 SAAADI. The CDR3 sequence is 15 residues long. The junction had 10 bases not matched to a gene; V was cut back by 6 bases and J by 5 bases. In DNA form, the CDR3 reads TGCGCCAGCAGGGTACAGGGGGCGAGGGGTACTGAAGCTTTCTTT. Protein sequence: CASRVQGARGTEAFF.

The chain couples TRBV6-1 to TRBJ2-2; unclear D gene. Germline assignment: CDR1 MNHNS and CDR2 SASEGT. CDR3 length equals 15 residues. The V and J ends lost 1 base and 1 base respectively, with 7 bases between them. The CDR3 is CASSEVWQNTGELFF. The CDR3 DNA follows: TGTGCCAGCAGTGAAGTTTGGCAGAACACCGGGGAGCTGTTTTTT.

This clonotype was seen many times. The CDR3 loop reads CANANRGAGYF. CDR3 coding DNA: TGTGCCAATGCGAATCGGGGGGCAGGATACTTC. V is TRBV2 and J is TRBJ2-5, with D tentatively TRBD2 (7 bases). The CDR3 has 11 amino acids. Germline V lookup: CDR1 SNHLY, CDR2 FYNNEI. V was cut by 10 bases and J by 14 bases, with 20 bases left in between.

This clonotype was seen ten or more times. The CDR3 region has the DNA TGTGCCAGCAGGGTCTCCGCTGAAGCTTTCTTT. This sequence encodes CASRVSAEAFF. This chain joins TRBV28 and TRBJ1-1; D call uncertain. Germline CDR1 reads MDHEN; CDR2 reads SYDVKM. The CDR3 totals 11 residues. Deletions cut 6 bases from V and 6 bases from J, with 8 bases between.

A word on this clonotype: This may come from a read error, since a much larger clone is one base off. The chain links TRBV5-4 to TRBJ2-3; possible D gene TRBD2, 5 bases. The CDR3 has 15 amino acids. Germline CDR1 SGHNT, CDR2 YYREEE (reference sequence). Trimming took 0 bases from V and 5 from J, leaving 13 bases between them. CDR3 DNA sequence: TGTGCCAGCAGCTTGGTTTCTGCTAGCCGAGATACGCAGTATTTT. Translating gives CASSLVSASRDTQYF. The whole variable domain, remainder taken from reference TRBV5-4 and TRBJ2-3, is ETGVTQSPTHLIKTRGQQVTLRCSSQSGHNTVSWYQQALGQGPQFIFQYYREEENGRGNFPPRFSGLQFPNYSSELNVNALELDDSALYLCASSLVSASRDTQYFGPGTRLTVL.